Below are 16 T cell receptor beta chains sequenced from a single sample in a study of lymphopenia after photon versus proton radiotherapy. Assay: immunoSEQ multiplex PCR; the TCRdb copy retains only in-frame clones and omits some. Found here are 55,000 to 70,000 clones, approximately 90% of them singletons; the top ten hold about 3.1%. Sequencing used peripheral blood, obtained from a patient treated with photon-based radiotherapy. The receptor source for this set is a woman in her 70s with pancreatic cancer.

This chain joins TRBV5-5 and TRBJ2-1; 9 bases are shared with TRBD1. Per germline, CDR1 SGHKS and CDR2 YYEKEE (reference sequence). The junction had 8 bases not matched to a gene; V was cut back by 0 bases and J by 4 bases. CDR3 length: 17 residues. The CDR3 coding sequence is TGTGCCAGCAGCTTGGGTGTGGGACAGGGACTATACAATGAGCAGTTCTTC. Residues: CASSLGVGQGLYNEQFF.

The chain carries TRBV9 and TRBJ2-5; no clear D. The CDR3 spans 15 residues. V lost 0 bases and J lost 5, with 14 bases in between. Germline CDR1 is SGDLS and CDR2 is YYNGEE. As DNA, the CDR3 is TGTGCCAGCAGCGTAGGGGGAAACCAGGTTGAGACCCAGTACTTC. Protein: CASSVGGNQVETQYF.

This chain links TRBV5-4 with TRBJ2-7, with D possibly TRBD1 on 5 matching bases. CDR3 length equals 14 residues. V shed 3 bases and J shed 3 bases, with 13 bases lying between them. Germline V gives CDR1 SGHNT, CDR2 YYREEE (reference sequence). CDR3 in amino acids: CASSSLAGNYEQYF. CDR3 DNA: TGTGCCAGCAGCTCGTTGGCAGGGAACTACGAGCAGTACTTC.

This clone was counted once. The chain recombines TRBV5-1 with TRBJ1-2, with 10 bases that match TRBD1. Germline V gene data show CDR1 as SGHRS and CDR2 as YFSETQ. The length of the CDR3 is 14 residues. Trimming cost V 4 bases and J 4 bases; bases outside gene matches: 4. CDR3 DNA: TGCGCCAGCAGCCCGGGACAGGGGAGCTATGGCTACACCTTC. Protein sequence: CASSPGQGSYGYTF.

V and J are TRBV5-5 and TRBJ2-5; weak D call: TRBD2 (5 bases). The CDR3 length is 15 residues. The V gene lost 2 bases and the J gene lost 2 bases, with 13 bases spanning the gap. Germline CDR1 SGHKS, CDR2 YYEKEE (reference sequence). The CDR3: CASSLTRESQETQYF. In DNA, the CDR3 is TGTGCCAGCAGCTTAACGAGGGAGTCTCAAGAGACCCAGTACTTC.

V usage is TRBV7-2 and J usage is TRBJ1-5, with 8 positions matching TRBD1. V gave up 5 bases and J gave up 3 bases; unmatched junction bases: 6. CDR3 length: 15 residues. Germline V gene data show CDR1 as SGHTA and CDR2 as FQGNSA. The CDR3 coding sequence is TGTGCCAGCAGCGCCGGGACAGGTCACAATCAGCCCCAGCATTTT. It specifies CASSAGTGHNQPQHF.

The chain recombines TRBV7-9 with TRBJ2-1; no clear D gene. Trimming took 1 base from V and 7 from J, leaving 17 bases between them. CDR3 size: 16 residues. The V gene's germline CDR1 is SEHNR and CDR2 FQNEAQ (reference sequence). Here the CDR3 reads CASSLVRLLEPNEQFF. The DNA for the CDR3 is TGTGCCAGCAGCTTAGTTCGGCTCTTAGAACCGAATGAGCAGTTCTTC.

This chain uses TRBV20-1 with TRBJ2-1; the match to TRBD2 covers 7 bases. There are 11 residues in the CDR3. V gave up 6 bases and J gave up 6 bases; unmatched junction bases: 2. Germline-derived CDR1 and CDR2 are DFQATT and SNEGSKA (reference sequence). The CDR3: CSAERGNEQFF. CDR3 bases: TGCAGTGCAGAGCGGGGCAATGAGCAGTTCTTC.

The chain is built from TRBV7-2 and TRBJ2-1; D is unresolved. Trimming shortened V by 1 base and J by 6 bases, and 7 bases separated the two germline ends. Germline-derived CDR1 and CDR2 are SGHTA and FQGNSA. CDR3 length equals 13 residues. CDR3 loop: CASSLGPPNEQFF. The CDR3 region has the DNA TGTGCCAGCAGCTTAGGCCCACCCAATGAGCAGTTCTTC.

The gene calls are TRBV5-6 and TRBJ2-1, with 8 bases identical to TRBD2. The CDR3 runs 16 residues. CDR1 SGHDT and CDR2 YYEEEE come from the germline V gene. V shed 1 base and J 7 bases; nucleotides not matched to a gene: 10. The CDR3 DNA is TGTGCCAGCAGCTTGCGTGGAGCGGGAGTATTTAATGAGCAGTTCTTC. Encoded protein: CASSLRGAGVFNEQFF.

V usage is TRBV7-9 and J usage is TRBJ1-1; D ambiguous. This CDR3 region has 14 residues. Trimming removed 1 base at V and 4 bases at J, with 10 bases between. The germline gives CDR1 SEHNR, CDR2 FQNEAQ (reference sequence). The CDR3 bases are TGTGCCAGCAGCTTAGAAGTGGATAGCACTGAAGCTTTCTTT. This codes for CASSLEVDSTEAFF.

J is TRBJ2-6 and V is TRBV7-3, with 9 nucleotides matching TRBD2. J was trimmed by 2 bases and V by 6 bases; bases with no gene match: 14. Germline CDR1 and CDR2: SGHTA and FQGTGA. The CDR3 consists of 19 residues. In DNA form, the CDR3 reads TGTGCCAGCAGTTCGAAGGGGCTTGCTAGCGGGACTGGGGCCAACGTCCTGACTTTC. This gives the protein CASSSKGLASGTGANVLTF. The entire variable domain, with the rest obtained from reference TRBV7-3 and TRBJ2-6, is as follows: GAGVSQTPSNKVTEKGKYVELRCDPISGHTALYWYRQSLGQGPEFLIYFQGTGAADDSGLPNDRFFAVRPEGSVSTLKIQRTERGDSAVYLCASSSKGLASGTGANVLTFGAGSRLTVL.

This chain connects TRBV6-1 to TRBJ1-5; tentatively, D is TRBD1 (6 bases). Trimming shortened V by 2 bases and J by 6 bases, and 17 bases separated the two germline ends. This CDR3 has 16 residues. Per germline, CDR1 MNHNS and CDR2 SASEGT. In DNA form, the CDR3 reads TGTGCCAGCAGTGAATTGGGCAGGGGTGGCGGTCAGCCCCAGCATTTT. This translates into CASSELGRGGGQPQHF.

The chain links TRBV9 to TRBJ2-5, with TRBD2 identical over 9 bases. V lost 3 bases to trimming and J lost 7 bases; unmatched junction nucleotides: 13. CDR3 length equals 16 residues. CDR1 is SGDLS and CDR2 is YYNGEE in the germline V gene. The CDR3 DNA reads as TGTGCCAGCAGCGCCGAGGGACTAGCTTGGTCGGGGACCCAGTACTTC. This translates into CASSAEGLAWSGTQYF.

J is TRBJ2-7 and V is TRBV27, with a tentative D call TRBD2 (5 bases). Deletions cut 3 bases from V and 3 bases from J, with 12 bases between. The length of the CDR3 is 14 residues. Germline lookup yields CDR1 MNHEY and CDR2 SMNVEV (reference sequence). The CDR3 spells CASSFWSEGYEQYF. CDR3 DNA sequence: TGTGCCAGCAGTTTCTGGTCTGAGGGCTACGAGCAGTACTTC.

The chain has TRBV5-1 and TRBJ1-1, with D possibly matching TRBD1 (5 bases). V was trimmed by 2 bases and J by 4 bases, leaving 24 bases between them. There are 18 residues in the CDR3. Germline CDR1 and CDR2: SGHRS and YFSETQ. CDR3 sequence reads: CASSFQSSGTGLGTEAFF. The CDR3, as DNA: TGCGCCAGCAGCTTTCAAAGTTCGGGGACTGGTTTGGGCACTGAAGCTTTCTTT. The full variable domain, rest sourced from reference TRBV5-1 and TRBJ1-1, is KAGVTQTPRYLIKTRGQQVTLSCSPISGHRSVSWYQQTPGQGLQFLFEYFSETQRNKGNFPGRFSGRQFSNSRSEMNVSTLELGDSALYLCASSFQSSGTGLGTEAFFGQGTRLTVV.